This T cell receptor (beta chain) was found in a study of T cell responses to AZD1222 COVID-19 vaccine. General observations from the study: Unmutated regions of variants are reportedly targeted by nearly half of spike-specific TCRs. Clonal diversity may have been underestimated, and the donors were mostly white British, with more females than males. Dominant at 160-218 and 743-854, vaccine-associated CD4 TCRs also spanned spike. At study baseline, merely several AZD1222 recipients were seropositive.

V lost 2 bases, J lost 0 bases, and 5 bases lay in between. The CDR3 consists of 13 residues. Germline V gene data show CDR1 as SGHRS and CDR2 as YFSETQ. Libraries were prepared by immunoSEQ multiplex PCR; TCRdb keeps only in-frame clonotypes and omits some of them. The sample carries some 150,000 clones, around 89% recorded once. In the case of this clone: Its antigen is unidentified.

The sequence derives from an adult who received the MenACWY meningococcal vaccine as a control. Here the sequenced sample was peripheral blood, taken 28 days after the second dose of the MenACWY control vaccine. This sequence joins TRBV5-1 and TRBJ1-1; D ambiguous. The CDR3 protein is CASSFSMNTEAFF. The CDR3 DNA sequence: TGCGCCAGCAGCTTTTCAATGAACACTGAAGCTTTCTTT.